Here is one T cell receptor beta chain with its context. Trimming pared 2 bases from V and 6 bases from J, leaving 13 bases between. CDR3 size: 14 residues. CDR1 and CDR2 (germline): SGDLS, YYNGEE. Data came from immunoSEQ multiplex PCR; TCRdb stores just in-frame clones and leaves some out. The data show fewer than 300,000 clones, approximately 85% seen once. This specimen belongs to a study of blood T cell repertoires in COVID-19. The sample was peripheral blood. The chain couples TRBV9 to TRBJ2-3; the D gene is possibly TRBD2 (6 bases). The TCR comes from a human donor in a cohort sampled during active COVID-19. In DNA, the CDR3 is TGTGCCAGCAGCGTGGGACTTTACTCCGATACGCAGTATTTT. Translating gives CASSVGLYSDTQYF.